These 26 T cell receptor beta chains share one sample of origin, sequenced in a study of PD-1 blockade in classical Hodgkin lymphoma. Method: immunoSEQ multiplex PCR; TCRdb's copy keeps in-frame clones and lacks some. The table includes about 50,000 clones, about 80% detected once. The time point: cycle 4 day 1 (C4D1), after less than 7 weeks of nivolumab. Every patient relapsed after autologous stem cell transplantation, and brentuximab vedotin exposure varied. Specimen: peripheral blood mononuclear cells (PBMCs), collected before the fourth cycle of nivolumab. These receptor sequences come from a human donor with classical Hodgkin lymphoma.

This clone occurred a few times. In DNA form, the CDR3 reads TGTGCCAGTAGCAGATGGGACAGTTACTCTGGAAACACCATATATTTT. Translating gives CASSRWDSYSGNTIYF. The chain recombines TRBV19 with TRBJ1-3; 7 bases are shared with TRBD1. V was pared by 6 bases and J by 0 bases, with 8 bases of the junction left unmatched. There are 16 residues in the CDR3. CDR1 LNHDA and CDR2 SQIVND come from the germline V gene (reference sequence).

This sequence joins TRBV7-8 and TRBJ1-1, with D possibly matching TRBD1 (6 bases). V lost 5 bases and J 4 bases, leaving 17 bases between the germline ends. The CDR3 sequence is 15 residues long. CDR1 is SGHVS and CDR2 is FQNEAQ in the germline V gene. The CDR3 region is CASSLNVGGLTEAFF. For the CDR3, the DNA is TGTGCCAGCAGCCTCAATGTAGGGGGTCTCACTGAAGCTTTCTTT.

This clone has a handful of counts. DNA of the CDR3: TGTGCCAGCAGCGTAATGGGGAATCAGCCCCAGCATTTT. Translation: CASSVMGNQPQHF. The chain has TRBV9 and TRBJ1-5; D not resolved. V was clipped by 1 base and J by 4 bases, with 6 bases between them. The germline V gene encodes CDR1 SGDLS and CDR2 YYNGEE. The CDR3 totals 13 residues.

This clone appeared a few times. This sequence joins TRBV11-3 and TRBJ2-1, with 8 bases that match TRBD1. CDR1 is SGHNT, CDR2 YENEEA, per germline. The CDR3 has 15 residues. V dropped 5 bases and J dropped 2; count of bases not matched to a gene: 5. CDR3 region: CASSAGQGTYNEQFF. DNA of the CDR3: TGTGCCAGCAGCGCCGGACAGGGAACCTACAATGAGCAGTTCTTC.

This clone was seen a handful of times. CDR3: CASSLQGQGEQFF. CDR3 DNA sequence: TGTGCCAGCAGCTTACAGGGCCAGGGGGAGCAGTTCTTC. This rearrangement joins TRBV7-3 to TRBJ2-1, with D perhaps matching TRBD1 (6 bases). The CDR3 extends over 13 amino acids. Germline V gene lookup returns CDR1 SGHTA and CDR2 FQGTGA. Trimming removed 2 bases from V and 10 bases from J, with 12 bases in between.

The DNA for the CDR3 is TGTGCCAGCTATAGCGGGGGGAGCTCCTACGAGCAGTACTTC. It yields the protein CASYSGGSSYEQYF. The J gene is TRBJ2-7, the V gene TRBV28; the match to TRBD2 covers 10 bases. J lost 0 bases, V lost 8 bases, and 4 bases had no gene match. This CDR3 has 14 amino acids. Germline values: CDR1 MDHEN, CDR2 SYDVKM.

The chain links TRBV6-5 to TRBJ1-1; D possibly corresponds to TRBD1 (6 bases). This CDR3 has 13 residues. Germline CDR1 MNHEY, CDR2 SVGAGI. Trimming shortened V by 2 bases and J by 8 bases, and 12 bases separated the two germline ends. The CDR3 nucleotides are TGTGCCAGCAGTTACAGGTGGACAGCAGAAGCTTTCTTT. Translation gives CASSYRWTAEAFF.

The chain joins TRBV2 to TRBJ1-2, with TRBD1 as a possible D gene (6 bases). The V end lost 7 bases, the J end lost 0 bases, and 18 bases lay between the germline ends. The CDR3 loop spans 16 amino acids. Germline CDR1 reads SNHLY; CDR2 reads FYNNEI. The CDR3 coding sequence is TGTGCCAGCATTGCCCTACAGGGCCGGGCTAACTATGGCTACACCTTC. This codes for CASIALQGRANYGYTF.

This chain connects TRBV7-9 to TRBJ2-3, with 10 bases that match TRBD1. The CDR3 has 14 residues. V was clipped by 4 bases and J by 6 bases; unmatched bases: 4. Germline CDR1 reads SEHNR; CDR2 reads FQNEAQ (reference sequence). This chain's CDR3 is CASSSTGGADTQYF. CDR3 DNA sequence: TGTGCCAGCAGCTCGACAGGGGGCGCGGATACGCAGTATTTT. Complete variable domain (other parts from reference TRBV7-9 and TRBJ2-3): DTGVSQNPRHKITKRGQNVTFRCDPISEHNRLYWYRQTLGQGPEFLTYFQNEAQLEKSRLLSDRFSAERPKGSFSTLEIQRTEQGDSAMYLCASSSTGGADTQYFGPGTRLTVL.

This clone was recorded once. The chain employs TRBV19 and TRBJ2-7, with 7 positions matching TRBD1. This CDR3 contains 16 residues. Germline assignment: CDR1 LNHDA and CDR2 SQIVND (reference sequence). With V trimmed by 4 bases and J by 2 bases, 11 bases remained unmatched. The CDR3 DNA reads as TGTGCCAGTAGTAAGAGAGGGACAGTAAAGACCTACGAGCAGTACTTC. As protein: CASSKRGTVKTYEQYF.

This chain uses TRBV28 with TRBJ2-5; 9 nucleotides align to TRBD2. J lost 0 bases, V lost 6 bases, and 5 bases had no gene match. Germline CDR1 MDHEN, CDR2 SYDVKM. This CDR3 contains 15 residues. CDR3 coding DNA: TGTGCCAGCAGCCTAGCGGGGCTGTACCAAGAGACCCAGTACTTC. This encodes CASSLAGLYQETQYF.

The chain is built from TRBV18 and TRBJ2-5; no definite D call. Germline CDR1 reads KGHSH; CDR2 reads LQKENI. The CDR3 length is 14 residues. Trimming pared 5 bases from V and 1 base from J, leaving 11 bases between. CDR3 sequence reads: CASSYGPSQETQYF. In DNA, the CDR3 is TGTGCCAGCTCATACGGGCCTAGCCAAGAGACCCAGTACTTC.

V gene TRBV11-2 combines with J gene TRBJ2-1; TRBD2 aligns across 10 bases. This CDR3 contains 15 residues. With 8 bases clipped from V and 1 base from J, the junction kept 5 bases outside the gene matches. CDR1 and CDR2 (germline): SGHAT, FQNNGV. The CDR3 DNA follows: TGTGCCAGCTTCGGGACTAGCGCGTCCTACAATGAGCAGTTCTTC. The encoded protein is CASFGTSASYNEQFF.

The chain recombines TRBV28 with TRBJ1-5; possibly TRBD1 for D (5 bases). The CDR3 extends over 14 amino acids. Deletions cut 5 bases from V and 3 bases from J, with 11 bases between. The germline gives CDR1 MDHEN, CDR2 SYDVKM. This chain's CDR3 is CASSPDRSNQPQHF. CDR3 nucleotides: TGTGCCAGCAGTCCCGACAGATCCAATCAGCCCCAGCATTTT.

In regard to this clone: Other DNA sequences in this specimen translate into the identical CDR3. This chain links TRBV7-2 with TRBJ1-3, with D hard to call. The CDR3 contains 13 residues. Trimming stripped 1 base from V and 3 bases from J, with 4 bases between. Germline loops: CDR1 SGHTA, CDR2 FQGNSA. The CDR3 loop reads CASSLVSGNTIYF. CDR3 nucleotides: TGTGCCAGCAGCTTAGTTAGTGGAAACACCATATATTTT.

The chain couples TRBV28 to TRBJ1-2; D is possibly TRBD1 (5 bases). This CDR3 is built from 16 residues. CDR1 and CDR2 from the germline V gene are MDHEN and SYDVKM. Trimming left V 2 bases short and J 1 base short, with 14 bases between. CDR3 coding DNA: TGTGCCAGCAGTTTAACGGCCAGGGCCTTTAACTATGGCTACACCTTC. It encodes CASSLTARAFNYGYTF.

This rearrangement joins TRBV5-1 to TRBJ1-1, with D uncertain. The CDR3 consists of 15 residues. Trimming stripped 4 bases from V and 4 bases from J, with 17 bases between. CDR1 SGHRS and CDR2 YFSETQ come from the germline V gene. CDR3 nucleotides: TGCGCCAGCAGCCCCCGGGCAGCCGAGGGCACTGAAGCTTTCTTT. As protein: CASSPRAAEGTEAFF.

The chain recombines TRBV7-9 with TRBJ2-7, with 13 bases matching TRBD2. The CDR3 spans 16 residues. Germline lookup yields CDR1 SEHNR and CDR2 FQNEAQ (reference sequence). The V segment lost 5 bases and the J segment 4 bases; nucleotides outside the gene matches: 8. CDR3 sequence reads: CASSLLAGGPRYEQYF. CDR3 coding DNA: TGTGCCAGCAGCCTACTAGCGGGAGGGCCTAGGTACGAGCAGTACTTC.

Notes on this clone: Its ends do not fully match the called genes, so a read error is possible. The V call is TRBV6-6, the J call TRBJ1-1, with D possibly being TRBD1 (6 bases). Germline loops: CDR1 MNHNY, CDR2 SVGAGI (reference sequence). The CDR3 runs to 14 residues. In DNA, the CDR3 is TGTGCCAGCAGTTCGTCGACGGGGGGCACTGAGGCATACTTT. Its protein product is CASSSSTGGTEAYF.

V usage is TRBV15 and J usage is TRBJ2-5; possible D gene TRBD2, 6 bases. V lost 1 base and J lost 5, with 17 bases in between. From germline, CDR1 is LNHNV and CDR2 YYDKDF (reference sequence). This CDR3 comprises 16 residues. CDR3 sequence: CATSRGEGPGGETQYF. In DNA form, the CDR3 reads TGTGCCACCAGCAGAGGAGAGGGCCCTGGAGGGGAGACCCAGTACTTC.

In this sample, this clone turned up a few times. The V gene is TRBV10-2, the J gene TRBJ1-4, with D possibly matching TRBD1 (5 bases). V lost 10 bases, J lost 8 bases, and 17 bases lay in between. CDR1 and CDR2 (germline): WSHSY, SAAADI. CDR3 size: 13 residues. This chain's CDR3 is CATRAEEVEKLFF. DNA of the CDR3: TGCGCCACCAGGGCGGAAGAAGTCGAAAAACTGTTTTTT.

The gene calls are TRBV11-2 and TRBJ2-5; 9 nucleotides line up with TRBD2. From germline, CDR1 is SGHAT and CDR2 FQNNGV. The CDR3 sequence is 15 residues long. Trimming took 3 bases from V and 5 from J; bases not matched to a gene: 7. CDR3 nucleotide sequence: TGTGCCAGCAGCTTGGGCGGGAGGGCCGGTGAGACCCAGTACTTC. Its protein product is CASSLGGRAGETQYF.

The chain employs TRBV28 and TRBJ2-4; 8 bases match TRBD2. CDR3 length: 17 residues. Germline V gene data show CDR1 as MDHEN and CDR2 as SYDVKM. The junction had 13 bases not matched to a gene; V was cut back by 7 bases and J by 2 bases. The CDR3 protein is CASTPLSGSLTKNIQYF. The DNA of the CDR3 is TGTGCCAGCACCCCCTTGAGCGGGAGTTTAACCAAAAACATTCAGTACTTC.

This sequence joins TRBV28 and TRBJ2-7; 7 bases match TRBD1. Germline assignment: CDR1 MDHEN and CDR2 SYDVKM. Trimming cost V 3 bases and J 4 bases; bases outside gene matches: 9. There are 15 residues in the CDR3. CDR3 nucleotides: TGTGCCAGCAGTTTCCAGGGGGAGATGGGGTACGAGCAGTACTTC. The encoded protein is CASSFQGEMGYEQYF.

V and J are TRBV6-5 and TRBJ2-1; D ambiguous. The V gene's germline CDR1 is MNHEY and CDR2 SVGAGI. V was trimmed by 2 bases and J by 6 bases, leaving 14 bases between them. This CDR3 is 15 amino acids long. The CDR3 protein is CASSYPLDPTNEQFF. As DNA, the CDR3 is TGTGCCAGCAGTTACCCACTCGATCCGACCAATGAGCAGTTCTTC.

The chain employs TRBV2 and TRBJ1-4, with D maybe TRBD1 (6 bases). The CDR3 length is 15 residues. V lost 5 bases, J lost 8 bases, and 18 bases lay in between. Germline CDR1 reads SNHLY; CDR2 reads FYNNEI. CDR3 amino acids: CASSRLWGAGEKLFF. The CDR3 DNA follows: TGTGCCAGCAGTAGACTTTGGGGGGCCGGGGAAAAACTGTTTTTT.